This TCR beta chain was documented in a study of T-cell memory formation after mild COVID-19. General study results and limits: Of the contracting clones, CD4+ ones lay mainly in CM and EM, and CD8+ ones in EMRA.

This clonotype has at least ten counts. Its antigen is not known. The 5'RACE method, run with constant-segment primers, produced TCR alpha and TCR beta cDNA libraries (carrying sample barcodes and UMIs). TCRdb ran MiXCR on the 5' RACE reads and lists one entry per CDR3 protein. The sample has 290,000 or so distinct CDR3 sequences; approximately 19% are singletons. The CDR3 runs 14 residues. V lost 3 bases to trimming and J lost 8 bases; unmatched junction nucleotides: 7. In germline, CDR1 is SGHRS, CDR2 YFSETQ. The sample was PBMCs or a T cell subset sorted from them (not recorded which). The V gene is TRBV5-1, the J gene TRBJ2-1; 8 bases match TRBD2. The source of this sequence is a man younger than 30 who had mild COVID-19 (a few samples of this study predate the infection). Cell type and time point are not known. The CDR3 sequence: CASSWSGGEYEQFF. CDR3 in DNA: TGCGCCAGCAGCTGGTCCGGGGGGGAGTATGAGCAGTTCTTC.